A single sample is the source of the 21 T cell receptor beta chains below, sequenced in a study of early T cells in non-severe SARS-CoV-2 infection. Using its own MiXCR run on the 5' RACE reads, TCRdb lists one record per CDR3 protein. The sample has tens of thousands of distinct CDR3 sequences, over 7.5% seen once; the top ten hold 8.6%. What was sequenced was whole blood. Receptor source: an adult who was a healthcare worker with PCR-confirmed SARS-CoV-2 infection or an uninfected control (not recorded which).

The gene calls are TRBV20-1 and TRBJ2-3; 11 positions match TRBD2. CDR3 length: 19 amino acids. The V gene end was trimmed by 5 bases and the J gene end by 4 bases; junction bases not matched to a gene: 20. Per the germline V gene, CDR1 is DFQATT and CDR2 is SNEGSKA (reference sequence). CDR3 sequence reads: CSAEDEISGRAFVADTQYF. Here the CDR3 DNA reads TGCAGTGCTGAAGACGAGATTAGCGGGAGGGCCTTCGTCGCAGATACGCAGTATTTT.

The table lists this clonotype with a few counts. This rearrangement joins TRBV7-2 to TRBJ2-1; D remains ambiguous. CDR3 length equals 15 residues. Trimming pared 1 base from V and 3 bases from J, leaving 10 bases between. Germline V lookup: CDR1 SGHTA, CDR2 FQGNSA. DNA for the CDR3: TGTGCCAGCAGCTTAGGACCAGCTTTCTACAATGAGCAGTTCTTC. The encoded protein is CASSLGPAFYNEQFF. The complete variable domain, with remaining parts taken from reference TRBV7-2 and TRBJ2-1, reads GAGVSQSPSNKVTEKGKDVELRCDPISGHTALYWYRQSLGQGLEFLIYFQGNSAPDKSGLPSDRFSAERTGGSVSTLTIQRTQQEDSAVYLCASSLGPAFYNEQFFGPGTRLTVL.

This clonotype was seen repeatedly, ten times or more. Germline and junction disagree at one end, which may indicate a read error. This chain joins TRBV3-1 and TRBJ1-3, with 9 bases lining up with TRBD1. Germline V CDR1 and CDR2: LGHDT, YNNKEL (reference sequence). The CDR3 extends over 15 amino acids. For the CDR3, the DNA is TGTGCCAGCACCCAAAGGACAGGGGCTGGAAACACCATATATTTT. It codes for CASTQRTGAGNTIYF.

As for this clonotype: With a much larger clone just one base away, this may be a read error. Given the absence of the conserved phenylalanine or tryptophan at the CDR3 end, a read error is likely. The DNA is left out, because the CDR3 cannot be placed on it with certainty; the CDR3 is given as TCRdb lists it. The chain uses TRBV12-2 and TRBJ2-1; TRBD2 is the table's D call, not checked against the DNA. TRBV12-2 counts as a pseudogene. Termini included, the CDR3 measures 16 amino acids. The CDR3 loop reads CASRLGGVTLNNEQFL.

This clonotype was seen many times. This chain's CDR3 is CASRGQGNQPQHF. The DNA for the CDR3 is TGTGCCAGCAGAGGACAGGGAAATCAGCCCCAGCATTTT. V is TRBV28 and J is TRBJ1-5; 8 bases fit TRBD1. With V trimmed by 6 bases and J by 4 bases, 2 bases remained unmatched. CDR1 and CDR2 (germline): MDHEN, SYDVKM. This CDR3 region has 13 residues.

This clonotype was detected a few times. This sequence joins TRBV11-2 and TRBJ2-4, with 11 bases aligning to TRBD2. Germline V lookup: CDR1 SGHAT, CDR2 FQNNGV. This CDR3 comprises 17 residues. The junction had 13 bases not matched to a gene; V was cut back by 4 bases and J by 8 bases. CDR3 residues: CASSSTSGGHQGDIQYF. The CDR3 coding sequence is TGTGCCAGCAGCTCAACTAGCGGGGGTCACCAAGGGGACATTCAGTACTTC.

This clonotype came up many times. V usage is TRBV9 and J usage is TRBJ1-1; D unresolved. Trimming took off 0 bases at V and 4 bases at J, with 10 bases between the two ends. This CDR3 comprises 14 residues. CDR1 SGDLS and CDR2 YYNGEE come from the germline V gene. The CDR3 nucleotides are TGTGCCAGCAGCGTAGCTGAGGCCCTCACTGAAGCTTTCTTT. Translation: CASSVAEALTEAFF.

Ten or more counts support this clonotype. The CDR3: CASSLSGRAYEQYF. For the CDR3, the DNA is TGTGCCAGCAGTTTGAGTGGCAGGGCCTACGAGCAGTACTTC. The rearrangement links TRBV2 to TRBJ2-7, with D tentatively TRBD1 (5 bases). V lost 5 bases to trimming and J lost 2 bases, with 13 bases between them. The CDR3 spans 14 residues. Per germline, CDR1 SNHLY and CDR2 FYNNEI.

About this clonotype: A single base separates this from a much larger clone, so it may be a read error. The J gene is TRBJ2-3, the V gene TRBV2; no clear D. CDR3 size: 12 residues. Germline loops: CDR1 SNHLY, CDR2 FYNNEI. The CDR3 spells CASSSDTDMQYF. Written as DNA, the CDR3 is TGTGCCAGCAGTTCCGACACAGATATGCAGTATTTT.

J is TRBJ2-1 and V is TRBV9, with D perhaps TRBD1 (5 bases). Germline lookup yields CDR1 SGDLS and CDR2 YYNGEE. This CDR3 is 14 amino acids long. Trimming took 4 bases from V and 8 from J, leaving 16 bases between them. In DNA form, the CDR3 reads TGTGCCAGCAGCCCAGAAGGACAAATCTATGAGCAGTTCTTC. Translating it yields CASSPEGQIYEQFF. The full variable domain, completed using reference TRBV9 and TRBJ2-1, is DSGVTQTPKHLITATGQRVTLRCSPRSGDLSVYWYQQSLDQGLQFLIQYYNGEERAKGNILERFSAQQFPDLHSELNLSSLELGDSALYFCASSPEGQIYEQFFGPGTRLTVL.

Comment on this clonotype: It may be a read error: a sequence one base away is much more abundant. Likely a read error: the CDR3 ends without its conserved phenylalanine or tryptophan. The chain joins TRBV7-2 to TRBJ2-1, with a weak D call TRBD2 (6 bases). The V gene lost 6 bases and the J gene lost 6 bases, with 15 bases spanning the gap. The CDR3 consists of 14 residues. The germline V gene has CDR1 SGHTA and CDR2 FQGNSA. CDR3 nucleotide sequence: TGTGCCAGCAGTTGGAGTCCGGGAGCCAATGAGCAGTTCCTC. Encoded protein: CASSWSPGANEQFL.

Details on this clonotype: One end of the junction is discordant with germline, which a read error may explain. The chain carries TRBV5-6 and TRBJ2-7; D possibly corresponds to TRBD2 (6 bases). The CDR3 has 13 amino acids. The germline CDR1 and CDR2 sequences are SGHDT and YYEEEE. As DNA, the CDR3 is TGTACCAGCAGCGCGGGACCCAACTACGAGCAGTACTTC. It is translated as CTSSAGPNYEQYF. Full variable domain (missing parts from reference TRBV5-6 and TRBJ2-7): DAGVTQSPTHLIKTRGQQVTLRCSPKSGHDTVSWYQQALGQGPQFIFQYYEEEERQRGNFPDRFSGHQFPNYSSELNVNALLLGDSALYLCTSSAGPNYEQYFGPGTRLTVT.

This clonotype was detected a few times. The chain uses TRBV21-1 and TRBJ2-1. TRBV21-1 counts as a pseudogene. CDR3 length: 14 residues. In DNA, the CDR3 is TGTGCCAGCAGCCCGAGTAAATCCTACAATGAGCAGTTCTTC. This translates into CASSPSKSYNEQFF.

This clonotype was counted between two and nine times. The CDR3 nucleotides are TGTGCCAGCAGCATGCCGACAGGCGGTTTCGGCTATGGCTACACCTTC. This sequence encodes CASSMPTGGFGYGYTF. The V call is TRBV5-4, the J call TRBJ1-2; the D gene is possibly TRBD1 (6 bases). Germline loops: CDR1 SGHNT, CDR2 YYREEE (reference sequence). V dropped 4 bases and J dropped 4 bases, with 20 bases sitting between them. The CDR3 is made up of 16 amino acids. The full variable domain, completed using reference TRBV5-4 and TRBJ1-2, is ETGVTQSPTHLIKTRGQQVTLRCSSQSGHNTVSWYQQALGQGPQFIFQYYREEENGRGNFPPRFSGLQFPNYSSELNVNALELDDSALYLCASSMPTGGFGYGYTFGSGTRLTVV.

This clonotype was observed at least ten times. This chain connects TRBV27 to TRBJ1-2, with TRBD1 matching 8 bases. The germline V gene encodes CDR1 MNHEY and CDR2 SMNVEV (reference sequence). The V segment lost 5 bases and the J segment 4 bases; nucleotides outside the gene matches: 15. CDR3 length equals 17 residues. The CDR3 DNA sequence: TGTGCCAGCAGTCTTACCACCGGGACAGGTTTTCTCTATGGCTACACCTTC. Translation gives CASSLTTGTGFLYGYTF.

This clonotype was seen many times. The rearrangement joins TRBV3-1 to TRBJ2-2, with D possibly being TRBD2 (5 bases). The CDR3 is 13 residues long. The germline CDR1 and CDR2 sequences are LGHDT and YNNKEL (reference sequence). Trimming pared 4 bases from V and 4 bases from J, leaving 7 bases between. The CDR3 DNA is TGTGCCAGCAGCCTCGCGGGCACCGGGGAGCTGTTTTTT. Protein: CASSLAGTGELFF.

The rearrangement links TRBV7-9 to TRBJ2-5; 7 bases are a match to TRBD2. The trim removed 5 bases at V and 3 bases at J, leaving 9 bases unmatched. CDR3 length: 15 residues. Germline CDR1 and CDR2: SEHNR and FQNEAQ (reference sequence). CDR3 loop: CASSPPFGLEETQYF. CDR3 bases: TGTGCCAGCAGCCCTCCTTTTGGACTAGAAGAGACCCAGTACTTC. Together with reference TRBV7-9 and TRBJ2-5, the CDR3 gives the full variable domain: DTGVSQNPRHKITKRGQNVTFRCDPISEHNRLYWYRQTLGQGPEFLTYFQNEAQLEKSRLLSDRFSAERPKGSFSTLEIQRTEQGDSAMYLCASSPPFGLEETQYFGPGTRLLVL.

J is TRBJ1-2 and V is TRBV20-1, with D uncertain. Germline assignment: CDR1 DFQATT and CDR2 SNEGSKA (reference sequence). Trimming left V 7 bases short and J 4 bases short, with 10 bases between. CDR3 size: 11 residues. In DNA form, the CDR3 reads TGCAGTGTCGCCCCGTCCTATGGCTACACCTTC. It is translated as CSVAPSYGYTF.

This clonotype was observed a handful of times. The genes are TRBV6-1 and TRBJ2-7; either TRBD1 or TRBD2 may fit D (5 bases each). Trimming removed 5 bases from V and 5 bases from J, with 22 bases in between. The CDR3 runs 16 residues. CDR1 and CDR2 from the germline V gene are MNHNS and SASEGT. CDR3 nucleotides: TGTGCCAGCAGTCCCCACGAGAGGCAGGGAGTTGACGAGCAGTACTTC. This gives the protein CASSPHERQGVDEQYF.

Concerning this clonotype itself: A much larger clonotype is one base distant, so this may be a read error. The chain employs TRBV20-1 and TRBJ2-7; D possibly uses TRBD1 or TRBD2 (7 bases each). The CDR3 consists of 15 residues. Germline values: CDR1 DFQATT, CDR2 SNEGSKA (reference sequence). CDR3 DNA sequence: TGCAGTACTAGCGCGATGGCGAGAGGGGGCGACGAGCAGTACTTC. It encodes CSTSAMARGGDEQYF.

This clonotype came up many times. The chain uses TRBV6-6 and TRBJ2-3, with D hard to call. Germline V CDR1 and CDR2: MNHNY, SVGAGI (reference sequence). Trimming shortened V by 7 bases and J by 2 bases, and 13 bases separated the two germline ends. There are 14 residues in the CDR3. CDR3 DNA sequence: TGTGCCAGCACCCTCTCCGGGTACACAGATACGCAGTATTTT. Translating it yields CASTLSGYTDTQYF.